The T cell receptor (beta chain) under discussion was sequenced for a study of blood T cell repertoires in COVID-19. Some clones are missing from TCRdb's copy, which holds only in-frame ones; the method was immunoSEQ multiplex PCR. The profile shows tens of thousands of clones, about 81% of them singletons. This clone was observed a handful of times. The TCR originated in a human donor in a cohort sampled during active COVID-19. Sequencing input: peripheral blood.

The CDR3: CASSSRQGAAHNEQFF. The CDR3 DNA is TGTGCCAGCAGTTCAAGACAGGGGGCCGCCCACAATGAGCAGTTCTTC. The rearrangement joins TRBV28 to TRBJ2-1, with 10 bases lining up with TRBD1. Trimming at V came to 4 bases and at J to 5 bases, leaving 8 bases not matched to a gene. The CDR3 length is 16 residues. Germline assignment: CDR1 MDHEN and CDR2 SYDVKM.